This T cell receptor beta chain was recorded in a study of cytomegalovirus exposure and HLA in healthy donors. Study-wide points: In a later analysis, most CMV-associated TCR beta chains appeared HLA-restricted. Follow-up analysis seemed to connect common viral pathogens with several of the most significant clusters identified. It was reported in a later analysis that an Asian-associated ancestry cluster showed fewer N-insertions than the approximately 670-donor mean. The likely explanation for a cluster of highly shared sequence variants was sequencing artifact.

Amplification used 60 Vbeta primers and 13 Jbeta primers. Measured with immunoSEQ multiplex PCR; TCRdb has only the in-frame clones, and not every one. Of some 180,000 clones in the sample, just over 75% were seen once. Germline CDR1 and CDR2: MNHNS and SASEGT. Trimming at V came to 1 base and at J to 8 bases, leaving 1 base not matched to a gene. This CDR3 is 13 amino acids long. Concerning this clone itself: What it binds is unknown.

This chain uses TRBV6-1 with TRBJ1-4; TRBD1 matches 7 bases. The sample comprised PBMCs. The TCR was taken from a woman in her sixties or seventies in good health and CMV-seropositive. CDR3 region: CASSEDRGEKLFF. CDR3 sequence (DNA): TGTGCCAGCAGTGAAGACAGGGGAGAAAAACTGTTTTTT.